This T cell receptor beta chain is from a study of cytomegalovirus exposure and HLA in healthy donors. Overall study results and limits: A further, later analysis showed that HLA-associated TCR beta chains (compared with equally common others) were more clonally expanded. More than 150 TCR beta chains were listed as cytomegalovirus-associated. CMV serostatus stood as the only immune exposure information on hand.

Details on this clone: Its antigen is unidentified.

The PCR had 60 Vbeta and 13 Jbeta primers. Generated by immunoSEQ multiplex PCR, the TCRdb table keeps only in-frame clones and is missing some. The table includes some 120,000 clones, over 9.5% detected once. CDR3 length equals 17 residues. Germline CDR1 is MGHDK and CDR2 is SYGVNS. V was shortened by 1 base and J by 3 bases, with 16 bases between the two germline ends. This sequence originates from a woman aged 18-30 years in good health and CMV-seropositive. This chain links TRBV25-1 with TRBJ1-3; D is ambiguous. Sequences were obtained from PBMCs. The CDR3, as DNA: TGTGCCAGCAGTGAATTTCCCCTCCGGGGAAGTGGAAACACCATATATTTT. Its protein is CASSEFPLRGSGNTIYF.